Below, 20 T cell receptor beta chains from the same sample are listed, as sequenced in a study of T cell repertoires in cytomegalovirus infection. These receptors have no known antigen. TCRdb reanalysed the reads using MiXCR and keeps one entry per CDR3 protein. This table holds approximately 1,000,000 distinct CDR3 sequences, around 29% found once. The input for sequencing was cultured CD8+ T cells from PBMCs, taken from culture after CMV antigen stimulation. All receptors derive from a human donor in good health (CMV status not recorded). Some clones in this sample may be carry-over from other donors' samples.

This clonotype was seen ten or more times. The V and J genes are TRBV29-1 and TRBJ1-1; D not certain. Germline V lookup: CDR1 SQVTM, CDR2 ANQGSEA. V lost 4 bases and J 5 bases, leaving 8 bases between the germline ends. The CDR3 consists of 11 residues. The CDR3 sequence is CSVARKTEAFF. The DNA for the CDR3 is TGCAGCGTTGCAAGAAAGACTGAAGCTTTCTTT.

The chain uses TRBV7-6 and TRBJ2-3, with TRBD2 matching 10 bases. The CDR3 consists of 17 residues. With 4 bases clipped from V and 2 bases from J, the junction kept 9 bases outside the gene matches. CDR1 is SGHVS and CDR2 is FNYEAQ in the germline V gene. The CDR3 is CASSSTSSGGDTDTQYF. CDR3 DNA sequence: TGTGCCAGCAGCTCTACCTCTAGCGGGGGAGACACAGATACGCAGTATTTT.

V and J are TRBV24-1 and TRBJ2-3; the D is unclear. V shed 4 bases and J shed 4 bases, with 8 bases lying between them. The CDR3 loop spans 13 amino acids. Germline V gives CDR1 KGHDR, CDR2 SFDVKD. CDR3 coding DNA: TGTGCCACCAGTGACAAGAAGGCAGATACGCAGTATTTT. It yields the protein CATSDKKADTQYF.

The rearrangement links TRBV4-1 to TRBJ2-7; no reliable D call. The V gene's germline CDR1 is MGHRA and CDR2 YSYEKL. V was shortened by 1 base and J by 6 bases, with 10 bases between the two germline ends. This CDR3 spans 13 amino acids. The CDR3 loop is CASSQGRTGEQYF. The CDR3 coding sequence is TGCGCCAGCAGCCAAGGACGGACCGGCGAGCAGTACTTC.

This chain links TRBV6-6 with TRBJ2-7, with a possible D match to TRBD1 (6 bases). CDR1 and CDR2 from the germline V gene are MNHNY and SVGAGI (reference sequence). Trimming left V 5 bases short and J 0 bases short, with 11 bases between. The CDR3 runs 14 residues. The chain's CDR3 is CASSNRDTSYEQYV. The CDR3 coding sequence is TGTGCCAGCAGTAACCGGGACACCTCCTACGAGCAGTACGTC.

Only a few counts were recorded for this clonotype. This chain connects TRBV27 to TRBJ2-7; 12 bases align to TRBD2. This CDR3 comprises 14 residues. The V and J ends lost 3 bases and 6 bases, in that order; junction bases with no gene match: 3. Germline loops: CDR1 MNHEY, CDR2 SMNVEV (reference sequence). CDR3 sequence: CASSLTSGGVEQYV. The CDR3 DNA follows: TGTGCCAGCAGTTTGACTAGCGGGGGCGTCGAGCAGTACGTC.

This chain connects TRBV28 to TRBJ2-4, with 14 nucleotides matching TRBD2. There are 19 residues in the CDR3. Germline CDR1 MDHEN, CDR2 SYDVKM. The V segment lost 6 bases and the J segment 2 bases; nucleotides outside the gene matches: 12. The CDR3 nucleotides read TGTGCCAGCAGCTATACGGGACTAGCGGGGGCTATAACCAAAAACATTCAGTACTTC. The encoded protein is CASSYTGLAGAITKNIQYF.

The rearrangement uses TRBV6-1 and TRBJ2-7; 7 bases are shared with TRBD2. Germline CDR1 reads MNHNS; CDR2 reads SASEGT. This CDR3 spans 15 amino acids. V lost 6 bases to trimming and J lost 0 bases; unmatched junction nucleotides: 8. The CDR3 region is CASRPISGDSYEQYF. The DNA for the CDR3 is TGTGCCAGCAGGCCCATCAGCGGGGACTCCTACGAGCAGTACTTC.

In this sample, this clonotype turned up a few times. As DNA, the CDR3 is TGTGCCAGCAGCTTAGATCCCGCGCAGGGATGGACCGGGGAGCTGTTTTTT. Translating gives CASSLDPAQGWTGELFF. The V gene is TRBV11-3, the J gene TRBJ2-2, with a weak D call TRBD1 (5 bases). CDR1 SGHNT and CDR2 YENEEA come from the germline V gene. The CDR3 spans 17 residues. V gave up 0 bases and J gave up 5 bases, with 16 bases separating them.

The rearrangement links TRBV6-1 to TRBJ2-7; D gene ambiguous. Trimming took off 4 bases at V and 3 bases at J, with 1 base between the two ends. Germline values: CDR1 MNHNS, CDR2 SASEGT. This CDR3 region has 10 residues. This chain's CDR3 is CASSVYEQYF. The CDR3 nucleotides are TGTGCCAGCAGTGTCTACGAGCAGTACTTC.

This clonotype came up many times. This chain's CDR3 is CASSLGRGRDNQPQHF. CDR3 DNA: TGTGCCAGCAGCTTGGGCAGAGGGAGGGACAATCAGCCCCAGCATTTT. The chain couples TRBV7-4 to TRBJ1-5, with D uncertain. V shed 3 bases and J shed 3 bases, with 15 bases lying between them. Per germline, CDR1 SGHVT and CDR2 SQSDAQ. The length of the CDR3 is 16 residues.

The V call is TRBV6-1, the J call TRBJ1-2, with D uncertain. CDR1 and CDR2 (germline): MNHNS, SASEGT. The CDR3 runs 12 residues. Deletions cut 7 bases from V and 4 bases from J, with 10 bases between. The CDR3 bases are TGTGCCAGCACCGACCAGATCTATGGCTACACCTTC. It yields the protein CASTDQIYGYTF.

V gene TRBV14 combines with J gene TRBJ2-3; D not resolved. Trimming removed 0 bases from V and 2 bases from J, with 24 bases in between. Germline V gives CDR1 SGHDN, CDR2 FVKESK. This CDR3 comprises 20 residues. DNA of the CDR3: TGTGCCAGCAGCCAAGAAGGCCCCCTTGGAGAAATCCGATTCACAGATACGCAGTATTTT. This translates into CASSQEGPLGEIRFTDTQYF.

This clonotype was counted only a few times. The J gene is TRBJ1-2, the V gene TRBV6-6; D is unclear. Trimming removed 8 bases at V and 1 base at J, with 8 bases between. This CDR3 spans 12 amino acids. Germline loops: CDR1 MNHNY, CDR2 SVGAGI (reference sequence). In DNA, the CDR3 is TGTGCCAGCGGCCCAAATAACTATGGCTACACCTTC. Translation gives CASGPNNYGYTF.

DNA of the CDR3: TGCAGCGTTGAAGCTCCTCCCCCCGACTATGGCTACACCTTC. Residues: CSVEAPPPDYGYTF. V and J are TRBV29-1 and TRBJ1-2; D not certain. Trimming stripped 1 base from V and 3 bases from J, with 12 bases between. CDR1 and CDR2 from the germline V gene are SQVTM and ANQGSEA. The CDR3 extends over 14 amino acids.

This clonotype was counted only a few times. The CDR3 coding sequence is TGCGCCAGCAGCCAAGAGAGGTCGAAGCGGAAGACCCAGTACTTC. This encodes CASSQERSKRKTQYF. The chain combines TRBV4-3 with TRBJ2-5, with a possible D match to TRBD2 (5 bases). Trimming took off 0 bases at V and 6 bases at J, with 14 bases between the two ends. Germline V gene sequence: CDR1 LGHNA, CDR2 YSLEER. The CDR3 extends over 15 amino acids.

The CDR3 region is CSAPLGGGATDTQYF. CDR3 in DNA: TGCAGTGCCCCTCTTGGCGGGGGGGCCACAGATACGCAGTATTTT. The rearrangement uses TRBV20-1 and TRBJ2-3; 9 bases are shared with TRBD2. The CDR3 contains 15 residues. Germline CDR1 and CDR2: DFQATT and SNEGSKA (reference sequence). Trimming removed 6 bases from V and 2 bases from J; junction bases left unmatched: 9.

The J gene is TRBJ2-1, the V gene TRBV2; 10 bases line up with TRBD1. Germline assignment: CDR1 SNHLY and CDR2 FYNNEI. The CDR3 totals 15 residues. The V and J ends lost 5 bases and 4 bases, in that order; junction bases with no gene match: 5. The CDR3 DNA sequence: TGTGCCAGCAGTTCGACAGGGGGCTATTACAATGAGCAGTTCTTC. This encodes CASSSTGGYYNEQFF.

The sample holds many counts of this clonotype. The DNA of the CDR3 is TGTGCCAGCAGCTTGGCAGGGGGCCCCACGTCCGGCTACACCTTC. It encodes CASSLAGGPTSGYTF. The chain uses TRBV7-6 and TRBJ1-2; 8 bases are shared with TRBD1. CDR3 length: 15 amino acids. Unmatched junction bases numbered 11, after V lost 3 bases and J lost 8 bases. From germline, CDR1 is SGHVS and CDR2 FNYEAQ. Full variable domain (missing parts from reference TRBV7-6 and TRBJ1-2): GAGVSQSPRYKVTKRGQDVALRCDPISGHVSLYWYRQALGQGPEFLTYFNYEAQQDKSGLPNDRFSAERPEGSISTLTIQRTEQRDSAMYRCASSLAGGPTSGYTFGSGTRLTVV.

Only a few counts were recorded for this clonotype. V is TRBV27 and J is TRBJ2-5; the match to TRBD1 covers 11 bases. CDR3 length: 14 amino acids. Germline CDR1 MNHEY, CDR2 SMNVEV (reference sequence). V lost 5 bases and J lost 5; bases outside the gene matches: 4. CDR3 coding DNA: TGTGCCAGCAGTACGGACAGGGGGCTGGAGACCCAGTACTTC. This encodes CASSTDRGLETQYF.